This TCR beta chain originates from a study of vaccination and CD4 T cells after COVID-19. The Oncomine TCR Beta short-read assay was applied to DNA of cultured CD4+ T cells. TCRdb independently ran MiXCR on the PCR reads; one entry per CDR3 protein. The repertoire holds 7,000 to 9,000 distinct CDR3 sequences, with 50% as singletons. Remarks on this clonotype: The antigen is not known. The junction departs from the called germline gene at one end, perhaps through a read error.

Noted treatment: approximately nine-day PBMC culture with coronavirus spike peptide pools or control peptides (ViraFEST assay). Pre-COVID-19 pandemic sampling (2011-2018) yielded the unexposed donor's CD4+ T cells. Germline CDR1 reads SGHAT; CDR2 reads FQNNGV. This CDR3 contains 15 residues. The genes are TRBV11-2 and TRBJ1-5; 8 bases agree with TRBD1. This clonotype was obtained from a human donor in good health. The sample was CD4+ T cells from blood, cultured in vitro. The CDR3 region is CASSLGQGINQPRHF. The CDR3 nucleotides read TGTGCCAGCAGCTTAGGACAGGGGATTAATCAGCCCCGGCATTTT. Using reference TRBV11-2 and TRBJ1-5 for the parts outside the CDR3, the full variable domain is EAGVAQSPRYKIIEKRQSVAFWCNPISGHATLYWYQQILGQGPKLLIQFQNNGVVDDSQLPKDRFSAERLKGVDSTLKIQPAKLEDSAVYLCASSLGQGINQPRHFGDGTRLSIL.